This passage covers 9 T cell receptor beta chains from one sample sequenced in a study of T cell repertoires in cytomegalovirus infection. TCRdb re-called the reads with MiXCR, one entry per CDR3 protein. The sample lists roughly 190,000 distinct CDR3 sequences; about a tenth were seen once. Sequenced material: PBMCs. All receptors come from a human donor in good health (CMV status not recorded). Some clones in this sample may be carry-over from other donors' samples.

The genes are TRBV6-1 and TRBJ2-7; 8 positions match TRBD1. V lost 6 bases to trimming and J lost 5 bases; unmatched junction nucleotides: 9. The germline gives CDR1 MNHNS, CDR2 SASEGT. There are 14 residues in the CDR3. CDR3 in DNA: TGTGCCAGCAGGAATCGAGGACAGGGCGACGAGCAGTACTTC. Residues: CASRNRGQGDEQYF.

This clonotype was counted ten times or more. The chain employs TRBV7-2 and TRBJ1-2; 9 positions agree with TRBD1. This CDR3 comprises 15 residues. Germline CDR1 reads SGHTA; CDR2 reads FQGNSA. The V segment lost 2 bases and the J segment 8 bases; nucleotides outside the gene matches: 9. The CDR3 DNA reads as TGTGCCAGCAGCTTATCGCGGGGACAGGGAGCCGGCTACACCTTC. Translating gives CASSLSRGQGAGYTF.

This clonotype was detected many times. The rearrangement joins TRBV6-4 to TRBJ2-6; maybe TRBD2 (5 bases). In germline, CDR1 is MRHNA, CDR2 SNTAGT. The CDR3 spans 15 residues. Trimming took 2 bases from V and 0 from J, leaving 5 bases between them. This chain's CDR3 is CASSDEGSGANVLTF. DNA for the CDR3: TGTGCCAGCAGTGACGAGGGCTCTGGGGCCAACGTCCTGACTTTC.

J is TRBJ1-5 and V is TRBV20-1, with TRBD1 identical over 7 bases. The CDR3 spans 15 residues. The germline V gene encodes CDR1 DFQATT and CDR2 SNEGSKA (reference sequence). V shed 4 bases, J shed 0 bases, and the junction held 6 bases outside the gene matches. In DNA form, the CDR3 reads TGCAGTGCTAAAATGGGACAGTCTAGCAATCAGCCCCAGCATTTT. This sequence encodes CSAKMGQSSNQPQHF.

This clonotype was seen ten or more times. This chain links TRBV7-2 with TRBJ2-1; D remains unclear. The germline V gene encodes CDR1 SGHTA and CDR2 FQGNSA. V lost 1 base to trimming and J lost 6 bases, with 10 bases between them. This CDR3 region has 14 residues. CDR3 region: CASSLDWQTNEQFF. Written as DNA, the CDR3 is TGTGCCAGCAGCTTAGATTGGCAAACCAATGAGCAGTTCTTC.

In this sample, this clonotype turned up a few times. The rearrangement uses TRBV24-1 and TRBJ2-3; unclear D gene. There are 15 residues in the CDR3. V lost 5 bases, J lost 6 bases, and 17 bases lay in between. The germline V gene has CDR1 KGHDR and CDR2 SFDVKD. The CDR3: CATSGGDTVSDTQYF. CDR3 bases: TGTGCCACCAGTGGAGGTGACACCGTGTCCGATACGCAGTATTTT.

This clonotype was seen many times. The rearrangement joins TRBV10-3 to TRBJ1-1; TRBD1 matches 8 bases. J lost 5 bases, V lost 10 bases, and 9 bases had no gene match. The CDR3 is 13 residues long. Germline CDR1 reads ENHRY; CDR2 reads SYGVKD. CDR3 protein: CATATGDRTEAFF. The CDR3, as DNA: TGTGCCACTGCGACAGGGGATCGGACTGAAGCTTTCTTT.

V and J are TRBV18 and TRBJ2-7, with TRBD1 matching over 12 bases. This CDR3 comprises 16 residues. Germline CDR1 reads KGHSH; CDR2 reads LQKENI. The J segment lost 3 bases and the V segment lost 1 base, leaving 4 bases of the junction unmatched. The CDR3 nucleotides read TGTGCCAGCTCACCACGGGGACAGGGGGCGAGCTACGAGCAGTACTTC. Amino acid sequence: CASSPRGQGASYEQYF.

This clonotype was seen a handful of times. The V call is TRBV7-9, the J call TRBJ2-3, with 8 bases aligning to TRBD1. V lost 5 bases and J lost 5; bases outside the gene matches: 6. The CDR3 runs to 14 residues. Germline V gene lookup returns CDR1 SEHNR and CDR2 FQNEAQ (reference sequence). CDR3 region: CASSQQGGGDTQYF. The CDR3 DNA follows: TGTGCCAGCAGCCAACAGGGGGGTGGAGATACGCAGTATTTT.